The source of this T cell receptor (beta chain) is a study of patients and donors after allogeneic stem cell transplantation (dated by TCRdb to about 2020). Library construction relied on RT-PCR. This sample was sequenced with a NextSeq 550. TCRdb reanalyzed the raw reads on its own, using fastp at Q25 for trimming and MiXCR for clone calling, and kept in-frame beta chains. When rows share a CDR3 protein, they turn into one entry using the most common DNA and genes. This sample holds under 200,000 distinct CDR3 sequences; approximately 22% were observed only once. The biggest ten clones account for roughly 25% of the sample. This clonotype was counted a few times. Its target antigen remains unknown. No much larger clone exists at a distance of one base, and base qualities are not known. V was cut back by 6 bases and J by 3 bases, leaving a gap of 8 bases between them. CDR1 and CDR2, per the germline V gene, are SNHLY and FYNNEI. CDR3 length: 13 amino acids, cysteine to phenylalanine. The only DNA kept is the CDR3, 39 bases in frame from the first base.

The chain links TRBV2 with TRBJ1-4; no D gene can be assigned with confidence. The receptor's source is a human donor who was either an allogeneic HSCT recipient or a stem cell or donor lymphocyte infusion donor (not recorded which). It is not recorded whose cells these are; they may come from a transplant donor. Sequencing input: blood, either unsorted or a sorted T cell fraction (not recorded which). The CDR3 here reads CASRWYSNEKLFF. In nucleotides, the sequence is TGTGCCAGCAGATGGTATTCTAATGAAAAACTGTTTTTT.